This T cell receptor beta chain was recovered during a study of T cell responses to AZD1222 COVID-19 vaccine. Germline V gives CDR1 SEHNR, CDR2 FQNEAQ (reference sequence). V was clipped by 5 bases and J by 10 bases; unmatched bases: 10. This CDR3 has 13 amino acids. The protocol was immunoSEQ multiplex PCR, while the TCRdb copy is restricted to in-frame clones and leaves out a portion. The sample gives 110,000 to 150,000 clones, 93% of which show up once; 7.5% to 9.5% is in the top ten. The rearrangement links TRBV7-9 to TRBJ1-2, with TRBD1 matching 7 bases. The specimen comprised peripheral blood, sampled on day 0 of AZD1222 vaccination. The sequence was collected from an adult in good health. DNA for the CDR3: TGTGCCAGCAGCCTCGGACAGGCCCAGGACTACACCTTC. This codes for CASSLGQAQDYTF.